The clone carrying this T cell receptor (beta chain) has more than one count but fewer than ten. Germline assignment: CDR1 MNHEY and CDR2 SMNVEV (reference sequence). V was trimmed by 6 bases and J by 7 bases, leaving 16 bases between them. CDR3 length: 14 residues. This entry belongs to a study of blood T cell repertoires in COVID-19. Study-level information: Acute and convalescent COVID-19 specimens originated in the United States, Italy and Spain. PBMCs, B-cell-depleted T cells, or T cells were the source of the cDNA or gDNA that made up the material.

Original processing methods: Counts of nucleated cells, estimated from reference gene primer amplification, were obtained. The assay was immunoSEQ multiplex PCR, and TCRdb's table has in-frame clones only and misses some. The DNA was the basis for D and trimming; V, J and clone size are from that table. This table has hundreds of thousands of clones, 70% to 90% appearing once. Sequenced sample: peripheral blood. V and J are TRBV27 and TRBJ1-5, with D tentatively TRBD1 (5 bases). This clonotype originated in a man aged 35 to 55 with acute or convalescent COVID-19. The CDR3 sequence is CASRPQGERQPQHF. The CDR3 bases are TGTGCCAGCAGGCCTCAGGGTGAGAGACAGCCCCAGCATTTT.